A selection of T cell receptor beta chains follows, all from one sample in a study of blood T cell repertoires in COVID-19. Produced via immunoSEQ multiplex PCR; TCRdb's table is partial and in-frame only. The sample holds about 50,000 clones, around 86% seen once. The specimen sequenced was peripheral blood. The receptors were gathered from a woman aged 60-70 years with acute or convalescent COVID-19. The CDR3 runs from the conserved cysteine through the conserved F or W. D genes are given only for firm matches. Where a row states a size, it is once, few, many or the class of an expanded clone; other rows omit it.

V gene: TRBV18; J gene: TRBJ2-5; clone size: few; D gene: TRBD1; CDR3 DNA: TGTGCCAGCTCACCAAGCAGGGGGGAGACCCAGTACTTC; CDR3 protein: CASSPSRGETQYF
V gene: TRBV6-5; J gene: TRBJ1-1; clone size: once; D gene: TRBD1; CDR3 DNA: TGTGCCAGCAGCGGGGACAGGGGGCTTGGCACTGAAGCTTTCTTT; CDR3 protein: CASSGDRGLGTEAFF
V gene: TRBV28; J gene: TRBJ2-1; clone size: NA; D gene: TRBD1; CDR3 DNA: TGTGCCAGCACCGTTCGACAGGGCGGCAATGAGCAGTTCTTC; CDR3 protein: CASTVRQGGNEQFF
V gene: TRBV27; J gene: TRBJ1-1; clone size: NA; D gene: NA; CDR3 DNA: TGTGCCAGCAGTTCCCCCGGAAGGAGGTTTACTGAAGCTTTCTTT; CDR3 protein: CASSSPGRRFTEAFF
V gene: TRBV2; J gene: TRBJ1-5; clone size: NA; D gene: NA; CDR3 DNA: TGTGCCAGCAGTGATCAGGGAAGCAATCAGCCCCAGCATTTT; CDR3 protein: CASSDQGSNQPQHF
V gene: TRBV10-2; J gene: TRBJ2-7; clone size: NA; D gene: NA; CDR3 DNA: TGCGCCAGCAGGGCCAGTCAGACCTACGAGCAGTACTTC; CDR3 protein: CASRASQTYEQYF
V gene: TRBV5-8; J gene: TRBJ1-5; clone size: NA; D gene: TRBD1; CDR3 DNA: TGTGCCAGCAGCGCTATGAGACAGGGGAGGAATCAGCCCCAGCATTTT; CDR3 protein: CASSAMRQGRNQPQHF
V gene: TRBV9; J gene: TRBJ2-2; clone size: few; D gene: TRBD2; CDR3 DNA: TGTGCCACGGAAAAACCCCCAATAGCGGGAGGGGACACCGGGGAGCTGTTTTTT; CDR3 protein: CATEKPPIAGGDTGELFF
V gene: TRBV14; J gene: TRBJ1-2; clone size: few; D gene: TRBD1; CDR3 DNA: TGTGCCAGTGGGGACAGGGGCCTCGGCTACACCTTC; CDR3 protein: CASGDRGLGYTF
V gene: TRBV18; J gene: TRBJ2-7; clone size: NA; D gene: TRBD1; CDR3 DNA: TGTGCCAGCTCACCAACCCCGGGACAGGGATCCTACGAGCAGTACTTC; CDR3 protein: CASSPTPGQGSYEQYF
V gene: TRBV7-2; J gene: TRBJ2-5; clone size: few; D gene: NA; CDR3 DNA: TGTGCCAGCAGCAATGGGGAGAGCGGGCCTCAAGAGACCCAGTACTTC; CDR3 protein: CASSNGESGPQETQYF
V gene: TRBV21-1; J gene: TRBJ1-1; clone size: NA; D gene: NA; CDR3 DNA: TGTGCCAGCAGTTTGTCGGGGAATGGTTTCCTACGCATGAACACTGAAGCTTTCTTT; CDR3 protein: CASSLSGNGFLRMNTEAFF
V gene: TRBV4-2; J gene: TRBJ2-2; clone size: few; D gene: TRBD2; CDR3 DNA: TGTGCCAGCAGCCCCCTAGCGGGAAGGACCGGGGAGCTGTTTTTT; CDR3 protein: CASSPLAGRTGELFF
V gene: TRBV2; J gene: TRBJ1-1; clone size: NA; D gene: NA; CDR3 DNA: TGTGCCAGCAGACAGAGGGAAGTGAACACTGAAGCTTTCTTT; CDR3 protein: CASRQREVNTEAFF
V gene: TRBV9; J gene: TRBJ2-3; clone size: NA; D gene: NA; CDR3 DNA: TGTGCCAGCAGCGGGGGTTTATCAGGGACAGATACGCAGTATTTT; CDR3 protein: CASSGGLSGTDTQYF
V gene: TRBV9; J gene: TRBJ1-2; clone size: NA; D gene: NA; CDR3 DNA: TGTGCCAGCAGCCCAAGGTGGGGCGGTTATGGCTACACCTTC; CDR3 protein: CASSPRWGGYGYTF
V gene: TRBV6-5; J gene: TRBJ2-1; clone size: NA; D gene: NA; CDR3 DNA: TGTGCCAGCAGTTACGACACGGACTACAATGAGCAGTTCTTC; CDR3 protein: CASSYDTDYNEQFF